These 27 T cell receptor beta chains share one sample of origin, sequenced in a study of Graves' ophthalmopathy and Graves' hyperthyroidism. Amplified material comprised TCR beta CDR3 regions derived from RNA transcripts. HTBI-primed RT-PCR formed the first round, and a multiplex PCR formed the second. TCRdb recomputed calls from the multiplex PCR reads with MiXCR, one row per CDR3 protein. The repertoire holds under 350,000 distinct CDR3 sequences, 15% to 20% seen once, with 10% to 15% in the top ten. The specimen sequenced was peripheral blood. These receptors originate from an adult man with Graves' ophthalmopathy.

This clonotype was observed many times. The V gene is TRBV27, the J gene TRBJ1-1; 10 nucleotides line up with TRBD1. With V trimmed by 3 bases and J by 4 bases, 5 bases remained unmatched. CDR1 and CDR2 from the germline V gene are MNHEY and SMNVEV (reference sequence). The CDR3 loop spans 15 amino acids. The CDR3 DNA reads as TGTGCCAGCAGTTTCCCCGGGACAGGGGTCACTGAAGCTTTCTTT. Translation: CASSFPGTGVTEAFF.

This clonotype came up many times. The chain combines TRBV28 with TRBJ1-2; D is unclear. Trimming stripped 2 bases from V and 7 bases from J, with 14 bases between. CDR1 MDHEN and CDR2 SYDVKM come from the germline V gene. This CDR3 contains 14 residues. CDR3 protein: CASSLRPKMSGYTF. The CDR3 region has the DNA TGTGCCAGCAGTTTAAGGCCCAAAATGAGTGGCTACACCTTC.

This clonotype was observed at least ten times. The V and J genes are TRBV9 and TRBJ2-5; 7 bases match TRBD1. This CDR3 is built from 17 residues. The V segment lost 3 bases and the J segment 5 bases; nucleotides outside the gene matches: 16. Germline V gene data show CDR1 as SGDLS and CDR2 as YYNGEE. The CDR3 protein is CASSDPRAGGRGETQYF. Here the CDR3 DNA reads TGTGCCAGCAGCGACCCCCGGGCAGGGGGAAGGGGGGAGACCCAGTACTTC. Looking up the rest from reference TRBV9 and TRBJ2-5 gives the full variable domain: DSGVTQTPKHLITATGQRVTLRCSPRSGDLSVYWYQQSLDQGLQFLIQYYNGEERAKGNILERFSAQQFPDLHSELNLSSLELGDSALYFCASSDPRAGGRGETQYFGPGTRLLVL.

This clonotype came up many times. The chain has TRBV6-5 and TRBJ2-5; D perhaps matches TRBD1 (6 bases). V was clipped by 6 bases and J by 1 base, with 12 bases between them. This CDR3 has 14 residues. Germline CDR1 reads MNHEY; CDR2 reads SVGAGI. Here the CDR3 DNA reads TGTGCCAGCAGACTACAGGGATTCCAAGAGACCCAGTACTTC. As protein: CASRLQGFQETQYF.

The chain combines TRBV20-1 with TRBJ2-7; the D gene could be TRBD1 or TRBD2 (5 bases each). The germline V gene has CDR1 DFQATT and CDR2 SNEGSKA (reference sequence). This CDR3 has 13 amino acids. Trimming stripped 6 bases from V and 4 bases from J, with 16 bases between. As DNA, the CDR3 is TGCAGTGCCCCTACAGGAGGTCGGTACGAGCAGTACTTC. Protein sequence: CSAPTGGRYEQYF.

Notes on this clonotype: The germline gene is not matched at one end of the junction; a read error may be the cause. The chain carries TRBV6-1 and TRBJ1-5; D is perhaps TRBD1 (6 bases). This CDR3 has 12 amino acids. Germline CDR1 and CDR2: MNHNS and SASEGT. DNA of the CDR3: TGTGCCAGCATTCACAGGGATCAGCCCCAGCCTTTT. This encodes CASIHRDQPQPF.

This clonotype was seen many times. The CDR3 spells CASSRLERYEQYF. In DNA, the CDR3 is TGTGCCAGCAGTCGACTAGAAAGGTACGAGCAGTACTTC. The chain carries TRBV28 and TRBJ2-7; D is perhaps TRBD2 (6 bases). The CDR3 loop spans 13 amino acids. V was cut by 5 bases and J by 4 bases, with 12 bases left in between. Germline V lookup: CDR1 MDHEN, CDR2 SYDVKM.

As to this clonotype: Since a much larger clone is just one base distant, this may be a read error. The CDR3 nucleotides read TGCAGCGTTGGAGGGCTCTACGAGCAGTACTTC. It is translated as CSVGGLYEQYF. The V gene is TRBV29-1, the J gene TRBJ2-7; D is possibly TRBD2 (5 bases). V dropped 4 bases and J dropped 3 bases, with 7 bases sitting between them. The CDR3 is 11 residues long. Per the germline V gene, CDR1 is SQVTM and CDR2 is ANQGSEA.

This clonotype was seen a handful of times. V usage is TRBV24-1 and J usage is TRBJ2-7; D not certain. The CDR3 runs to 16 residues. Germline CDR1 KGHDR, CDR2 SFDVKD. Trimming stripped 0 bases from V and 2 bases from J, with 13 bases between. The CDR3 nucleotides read TGTGCCACCAGTGATTTGTACATACGTCCTACCTACGAGCAGTACTTC. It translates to CATSDLYIRPTYEQYF.

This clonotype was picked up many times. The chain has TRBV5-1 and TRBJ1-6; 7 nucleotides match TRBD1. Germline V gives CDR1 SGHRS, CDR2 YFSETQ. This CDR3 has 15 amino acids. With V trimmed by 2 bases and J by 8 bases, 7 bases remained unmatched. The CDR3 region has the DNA TGCGCCAGCAGCTTAGGAGGGACAGCGGATTCACCCCTCCACTTT. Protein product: CASSLGGTADSPLHF.

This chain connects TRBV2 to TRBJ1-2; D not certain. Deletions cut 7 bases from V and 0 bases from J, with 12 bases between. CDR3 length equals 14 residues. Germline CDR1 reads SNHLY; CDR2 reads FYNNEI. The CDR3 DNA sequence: TGTGCCAGCAAGGCGGGCGGGGCTAACTATGGCTACACCTTC. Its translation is CASKAGGANYGYTF.

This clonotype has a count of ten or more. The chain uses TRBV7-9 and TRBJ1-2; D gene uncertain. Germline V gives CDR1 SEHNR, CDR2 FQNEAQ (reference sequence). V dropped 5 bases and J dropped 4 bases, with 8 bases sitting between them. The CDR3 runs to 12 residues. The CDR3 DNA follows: TGTGCCAGCAGCATATTAGCCTATGGCTACACCTTC. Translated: CASSILAYGYTF.

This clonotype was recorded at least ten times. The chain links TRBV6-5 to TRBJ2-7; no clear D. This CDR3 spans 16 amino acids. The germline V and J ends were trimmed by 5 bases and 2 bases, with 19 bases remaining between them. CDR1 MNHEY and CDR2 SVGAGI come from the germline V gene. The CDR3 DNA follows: TGTGCCAGCAGTAGACTGAGACCCCCACCGACCTACGAGCAGTACTTC. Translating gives CASSRLRPPPTYEQYF.

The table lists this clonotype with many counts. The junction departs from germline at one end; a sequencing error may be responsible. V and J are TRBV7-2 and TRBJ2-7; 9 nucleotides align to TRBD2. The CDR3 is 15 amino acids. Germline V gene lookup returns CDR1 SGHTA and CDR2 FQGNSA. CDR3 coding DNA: TGTGCCAGCAGTTTAGGGGCGGGAGGGCCCTACGAGCAGTACTTC. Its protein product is CASSLGAGGPYEQYF.

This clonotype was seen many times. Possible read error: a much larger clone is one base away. CDR3 coding DNA: TGTGCCTGGGGTGCGGGACTTTCGAACACTGAAGCTTTCTTT. Residues: CAWGAGLSNTEAFF. The chain combines TRBV30 with TRBJ1-1, with a weak D call TRBD1 (5 bases). Trimming shortened V by 5 bases and J by 1 base, and 14 bases separated the two germline ends. The CDR3 consists of 14 residues. In germline, CDR1 is GTSNPN, CDR2 SVGIG (reference sequence). The variable domain in full, completed from reference TRBV30 and TRBJ1-1, reads SQTIHQWPATLVQPVGSPLSLECTVEGTSNPNLYWYRQAAGRGLQLLFYSVGIGQISSEVPQNLSASRPQDRQFILSSKKLLLSDSGFYLCAWGAGLSNTEAFFGQGTRLTVV.

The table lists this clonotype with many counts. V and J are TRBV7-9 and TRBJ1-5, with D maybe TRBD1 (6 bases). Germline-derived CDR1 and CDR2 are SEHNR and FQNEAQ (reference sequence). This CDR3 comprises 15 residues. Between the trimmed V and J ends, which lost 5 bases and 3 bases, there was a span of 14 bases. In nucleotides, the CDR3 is TGTGCCAGCAGCACCCGACAGGCACTCAATCAGCCCCAGCATTTT. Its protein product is CASSTRQALNQPQHF.

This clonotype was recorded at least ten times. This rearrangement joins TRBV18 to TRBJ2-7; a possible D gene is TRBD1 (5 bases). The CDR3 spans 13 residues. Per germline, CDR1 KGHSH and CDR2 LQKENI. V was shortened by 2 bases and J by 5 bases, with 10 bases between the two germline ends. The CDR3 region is CASSPSGNNEQYF. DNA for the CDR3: TGTGCCAGCTCACCATCAGGGAATAACGAGCAGTACTTC.

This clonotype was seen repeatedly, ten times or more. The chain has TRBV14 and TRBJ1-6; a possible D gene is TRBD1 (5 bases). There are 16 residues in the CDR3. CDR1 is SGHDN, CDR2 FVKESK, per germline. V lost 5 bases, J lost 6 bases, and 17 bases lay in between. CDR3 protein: CASSIGRGRLNSPLHF. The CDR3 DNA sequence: TGTGCCAGCAGCATAGGGCGGGGACGGCTTAATTCACCCCTCCACTTT.

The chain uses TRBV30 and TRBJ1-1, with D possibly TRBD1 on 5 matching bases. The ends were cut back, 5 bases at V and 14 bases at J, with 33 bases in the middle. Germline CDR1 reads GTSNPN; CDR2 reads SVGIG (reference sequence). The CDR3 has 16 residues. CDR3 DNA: TGTGCCTGGGCCGGGACCATTCGAATAAAGAACACTGAAGTCTTCTTT. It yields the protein CAWAGTIRIKNTEVFF.

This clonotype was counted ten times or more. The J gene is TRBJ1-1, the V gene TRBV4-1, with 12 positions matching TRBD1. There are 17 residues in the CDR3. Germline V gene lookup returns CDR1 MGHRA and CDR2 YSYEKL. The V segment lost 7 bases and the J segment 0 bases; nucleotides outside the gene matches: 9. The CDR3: CASTLAGQGALNTEAFF. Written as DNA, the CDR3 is TGCGCCAGCACCTTAGCGGGACAGGGGGCTTTGAACACTGAAGCTTTCTTT.

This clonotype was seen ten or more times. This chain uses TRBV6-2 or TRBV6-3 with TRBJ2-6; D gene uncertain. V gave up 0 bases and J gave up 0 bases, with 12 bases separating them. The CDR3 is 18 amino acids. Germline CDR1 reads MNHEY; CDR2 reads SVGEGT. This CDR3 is CASSYSLHLSSGANVLTF. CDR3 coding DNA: TGTGCCAGCAGTTACTCTTTACACCTAAGCTCTGGGGCCAACGTCCTGACTTTC.

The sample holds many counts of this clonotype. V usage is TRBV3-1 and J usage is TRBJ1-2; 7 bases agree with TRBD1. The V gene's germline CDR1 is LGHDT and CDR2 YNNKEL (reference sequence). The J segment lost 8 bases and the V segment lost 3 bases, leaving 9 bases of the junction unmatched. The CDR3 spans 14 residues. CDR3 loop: CASSQRQGTFGYTF. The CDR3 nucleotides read TGTGCCAGCAGCCAGAGACAGGGTACCTTCGGCTACACCTTC. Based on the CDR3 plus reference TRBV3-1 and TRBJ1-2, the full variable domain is DTAVSQTPKYLVTQMGNDKSIKCEQNLGHDTMYWYKQDSKKFLKIMFSYNNKELIINETVPNRFSPKSPDKAHLNLHINSLELGDSAVYFCASSQRQGTFGYTFGSGTRLTVV.

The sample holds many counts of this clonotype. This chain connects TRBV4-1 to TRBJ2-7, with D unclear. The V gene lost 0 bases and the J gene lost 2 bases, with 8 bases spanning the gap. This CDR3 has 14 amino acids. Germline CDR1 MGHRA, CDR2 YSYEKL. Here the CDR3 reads CASSQEGLAYEQYF. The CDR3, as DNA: TGCGCCAGCAGCCAAGAGGGCCTCGCCTACGAGCAGTACTTC.

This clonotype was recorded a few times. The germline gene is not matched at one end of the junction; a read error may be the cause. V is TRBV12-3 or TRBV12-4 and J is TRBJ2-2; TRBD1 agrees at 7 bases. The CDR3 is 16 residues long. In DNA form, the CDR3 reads TGTGCCAGCAGTTTCCCCACGCATACAGGGGCCGGGGAGCTGTATTTT. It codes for CASSFPTHTGAGELYF.

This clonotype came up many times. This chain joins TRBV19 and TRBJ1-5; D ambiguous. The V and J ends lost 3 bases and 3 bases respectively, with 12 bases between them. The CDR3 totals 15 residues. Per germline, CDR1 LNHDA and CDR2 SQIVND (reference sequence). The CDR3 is CASSISRHLNQPQHF. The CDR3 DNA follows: TGTGCCAGTAGTATTTCTAGACACCTCAATCAGCCCCAGCATTTT.

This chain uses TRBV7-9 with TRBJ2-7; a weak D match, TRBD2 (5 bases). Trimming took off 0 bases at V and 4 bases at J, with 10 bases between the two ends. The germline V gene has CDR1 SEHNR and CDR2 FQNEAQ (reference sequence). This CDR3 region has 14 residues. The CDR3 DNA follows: TGTGCCAGCAGCTTAGCGCCGGACTTGTACGAGCAGTACTTC. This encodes CASSLAPDLYEQYF.

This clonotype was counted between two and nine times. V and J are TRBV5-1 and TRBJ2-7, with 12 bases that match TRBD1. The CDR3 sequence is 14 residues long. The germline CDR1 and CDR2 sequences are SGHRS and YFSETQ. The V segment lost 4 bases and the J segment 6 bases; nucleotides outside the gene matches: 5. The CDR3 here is CASSRDRGRGEQYF. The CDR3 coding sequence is TGCGCCAGCAGCCGGGACAGGGGGCGAGGCGAGCAGTACTTC.